One sample yielded the 32 T cell receptor beta chains listed below, sequenced in a study of T cells in localized non-small cell lung cancer (dated by TCRdb to between 2020 and 2021). Receptors were amplified or captured by the immunoSEQ multiplex PCR assay. TCRdb carries this immuneACCESS record with in-frame sequences only. Its versions omit some clonotypes, under half of them owing to an unresolved V gene in the studies checked, with the rest unexplained. This sample holds 25,000 or so clones; about 87% were observed only once. In total, the top ten clones hold approximately 6.8% of the sample. The sequencing here drew on peripheral blood, taken before any cancer treatment. The source is a male donor aged 60 or over with stage I lung adenocarcinoma.

This clone was detected once. V usage is TRBV18 and J usage is TRBJ1-2; the D gene is possibly TRBD1 (5 bases). Per germline, CDR1 KGHSH and CDR2 LQKENI. Between the trimmed V and J ends, which lost 3 bases and 3 bases, there was a span of 11 bases. The CDR3 length is 14 residues. CDR3 amino acids: CASSPPGGDYGYTF. The CDR3 region has the DNA TGTGCCAGCTCACCGCCGGGGGGGGACTATGGCTACACCTTC.

This chain's CDR3 is CASSQEVDVLGGAFF. As DNA, the CDR3 is TGTGCCAGCAGCCAAGAGGTAGACGTTCTAGGGGGAGCTTTCTTT. The chain recombines TRBV4-2 with TRBJ1-1, with a weak D call TRBD1 (6 bases). Deletions cut 0 bases from V and 10 bases from J, with 18 bases between. CDR3 length: 15 residues. The V gene's germline CDR1 is LGHNA and CDR2 YNFKEQ.

This chain uses TRBV5-1 with TRBJ2-3; D is tentatively TRBD1 or TRBD2 (5 bases each). V gave up 7 bases and J gave up 0 bases, with 12 bases separating them. Looked up from germline, CDR1 is SGHRS and CDR2 is YFSETQ. The CDR3 is made up of 14 amino acids. CDR3 amino acids: CASGWGFSTDTQYF. Here the CDR3 DNA reads TGCGCCAGCGGATGGGGGTTTAGCACAGATACGCAGTATTTT.

The V call is TRBV6-6, the J call TRBJ2-1; 8 nucleotides agree with TRBD1. The CDR3 consists of 15 residues. The trim removed 5 bases at V and 0 bases at J, leaving 3 bases unmatched. Germline values: CDR1 MNHNY, CDR2 SVGAGI (reference sequence). CDR3 sequence reads: CASSPGTGSYNEQFF. The DNA of the CDR3 is TGTGCCAGCAGTCCCGGGACAGGCTCCTACAATGAGCAGTTCTTC.

The J gene is TRBJ2-3, the V gene TRBV5-1; weak D call: TRBD1 (5 bases). Germline CDR1 and CDR2: SGHRS and YFSETQ. The CDR3 is 14 amino acids. V lost 5 bases to trimming and J lost 2 bases, with 12 bases between them. The CDR3 region has the DNA TGCGCCAGCAGGGTTCGACAGTTCACAGATACGCAGTATTTT. Translating it yields CASRVRQFTDTQYF.

The chain links TRBV6-5 to TRBJ2-3; TRBD2 agrees at 13 bases. The CDR3 consists of 15 residues. The V and J ends lost 6 bases and 3 bases, in that order; junction bases with no gene match: 3. Germline V gene lookup returns CDR1 MNHEY and CDR2 SVGAGI. The CDR3 region is CASRPLAGGTDTQYF. The CDR3 nucleotides are TGTGCCAGCAGACCACTAGCGGGGGGGACAGATACGCAGTATTTT.

This chain uses TRBV9 with TRBJ2-1; tentatively, D is TRBD2 (5 bases). The germline V and J ends were trimmed by 0 bases and 7 bases, with 17 bases remaining between them. This CDR3 has 16 amino acids. The V gene's germline CDR1 is SGDLS and CDR2 YYNGEE. Here the CDR3 DNA reads TGTGCCAGCAGCGTAGGGAGCGGCGCCTTAGGGAATGAGCAGTTCTTC. It is translated as CASSVGSGALGNEQFF.

The CDR3 DNA sequence: TGTGCCAGCAGTGCGATCGGAGGTGGCTACACCTTC. Amino acids: CASSAIGGGYTF. The chain couples TRBV28 to TRBJ1-2, with unresolved D. In germline, CDR1 is MDHEN, CDR2 SYDVKM. The V end was cut by 5 bases, the J end by 7 bases, with 11 bases between. The CDR3 has 12 residues.

The chain joins TRBV7-2 to TRBJ2-3, with 10 bases matching TRBD2. V gave up 4 bases and J gave up 8 bases; unmatched junction bases: 12. The CDR3 runs 16 residues. CDR1 is SGHTA, CDR2 FQGNSA, per germline. The chain's CDR3 is CASSSVAGGPSLTQYF. The CDR3 bases are TGTGCCAGCAGCTCCGTAGCGGGGGGTCCCTCCCTTACGCAGTATTTT.

J is TRBJ2-1 and V is TRBV7-2, with TRBD2 matching over 11 bases. The CDR3 length is 15 residues. The J segment lost 2 bases and the V segment lost 3 bases, leaving 0 bases of the junction unmatched. The germline V gene encodes CDR1 SGHTA and CDR2 FQGNSA. The CDR3 DNA follows: TGTGCCAGCAGCTTTAGCGGGGGGGCCTACAATGAGCAGTTCTTC. It encodes CASSFSGGAYNEQFF.

The V call is TRBV28, the J call TRBJ1-2; D gene uncertain. Germline CDR1 and CDR2: MDHEN and SYDVKM. V was trimmed by 3 bases and J by 2 bases, leaving 7 bases between them. The CDR3 extends over 13 amino acids. In DNA form, the CDR3 reads TGTGCCAGCAGTTTTGGAACAAACTATGGCTACACCTTC. Translated, it gives CASSFGTNYGYTF.

The chain joins TRBV5-1 to TRBJ1-6; TRBD1 matches 9 bases. Germline V lookup: CDR1 SGHRS, CDR2 YFSETQ. The CDR3 is 14 residues long. The V and J ends lost 4 bases and 8 bases, in that order; junction bases with no gene match: 4. The CDR3 protein is CASSDRDRDSPLHF. CDR3 nucleotide sequence: TGCGCCAGCAGCGACCGGGACAGGGATTCACCCCTCCACTTT.

As concerns this clone: This specimen includes other DNA sequences encoding the same CDR3. The CDR3 loop reads CASSQGLAGGQETQYF. CDR3 sequence (DNA): TGTGCCAGCAGCCAGGGACTAGCGGGGGGTCAGGAGACCCAGTACTTC. The rearrangement joins TRBV7-2 to TRBJ2-5; 15 bases map to TRBD2. This CDR3 spans 16 amino acids. The J segment lost 5 bases and the V segment lost 5 bases, leaving 6 bases of the junction unmatched. The germline CDR1 and CDR2 sequences are SGHTA and FQGNSA. Looking up the rest from reference TRBV7-2 and TRBJ2-5 gives the full variable domain: GAGVSQSPSNKVTEKGKDVELRCDPISGHTALYWYRQSLGQGLEFLIYFQGNSAPDKSGLPSDRFSAERTGGSVSTLTIQRTQQEDSAVYLCASSQGLAGGQETQYFGPGTRLLVL.

The gene calls are TRBV7-8 and TRBJ1-2; D is uncertain. CDR3 length: 14 amino acids. Trimming took 5 bases from V and 8 from J, leaving 18 bases between them. Germline values: CDR1 SGHVS, CDR2 FQNEAQ. Here the CDR3 DNA reads TGTGCCAGCAGCCCCGTAGGGAACCGCGGAGGCTACACCTTC. Translation: CASSPVGNRGGYTF.

This clone counts as medium-sized. V usage is TRBV2 and J usage is TRBJ1-4; D is unclear. The CDR3 extends over 14 amino acids. CDR1 and CDR2 (germline): SNHLY, FYNNEI. V was cut by 7 bases and J by 7 bases, with 16 bases left in between. DNA of the CDR3: TGTGCCAGCACCCCGGAGCGGCTGAGTGAAAAACTGTTTTTT. The encoded protein is CASTPERLSEKLFF.

This rearrangement joins TRBV11-2 to TRBJ1-1; 9 bases align to TRBD1. J gave up 5 bases and V 3 bases, and 4 bases lay outside the gene matches. Germline V gives CDR1 SGHAT, CDR2 FQNNGV. There are 14 residues in the CDR3. CDR3 nucleotide sequence: TGTGCCAGCAGCTTCCGGGACAGGGAGACTGAAGCTTTCTTT. Amino acids: CASSFRDRETEAFF.

The chain combines TRBV7-8 with TRBJ2-7; 7 nucleotides line up with TRBD1. This CDR3 spans 14 amino acids. From germline, CDR1 is SGHVS and CDR2 FQNEAQ. With 7 bases clipped from V and 9 bases from J, the junction kept 15 bases outside the gene matches. Here the CDR3 DNA reads TGTGCCAGCAACTCCAGGGACAGCAGCTTGGGGCAGTACTTC. Its translation: CASNSRDSSLGQYF. Drawing the rest from reference TRBV7-8 and TRBJ2-7, the complete variable domain is GAGVSQSPRYKVAKRGQDVALRCDPISGHVSLFWYQQALGQGPEFLTYFQNEAQLDKSGLPSDRFFAERPEGSVSTLKIQRTQQEDSAVYLCASNSRDSSLGQYFGPGTRLTVT.

V gene TRBV5-1 combines with J gene TRBJ2-7; TRBD1 aligns across 10 bases. Losses at the gene ends were 1 base for V and 2 bases for J; bases not matched to a gene: 9. Germline V lookup: CDR1 SGHRS, CDR2 YFSETQ. The CDR3 has 17 amino acids. The CDR3 region has the DNA TGCGCCAGCAGCTTGTCACTCACCGGGACAGGGGCCTACGAGCAGTACTTC. Translating gives CASSLSLTGTGAYEQYF.

J is TRBJ2-5 and V is TRBV27; TRBD1 matches at 8 bases. The V gene's germline CDR1 is MNHEY and CDR2 SMNVEV (reference sequence). This CDR3 region has 15 residues. V lost 4 bases and J lost 1; bases outside the gene matches: 5. CDR3 DNA sequence: TGTGCCAGCAGTTCGAACACAGGGGGCCAAGAGACCCAGTACTTC. Translating it yields CASSSNTGGQETQYF.

The chain links TRBV5-1 to TRBJ2-5, with D possibly TRBD1 on 6 matching bases. The CDR3 runs 16 residues. The V and J ends lost 0 bases and 3 bases respectively, with 15 bases between them. Germline values: CDR1 SGHRS, CDR2 YFSETQ. The CDR3 bases are TGCGCCAGCAGCTTGGATCTGGGGGCGAGGGAAGAGACCCAGTACTTC. It is translated as CASSLDLGAREETQYF.

The chain uses TRBV11-3 and TRBJ2-4; 9 nucleotides match TRBD1. The CDR3 runs 15 residues. The V and J ends lost 5 bases and 8 bases, in that order; junction bases with no gene match: 10. Per germline, CDR1 SGHNT and CDR2 YENEEA. CDR3 DNA sequence: TGTGCCAGCAGCCCGGGACAGGGAACGGGAGACATTCAGTACTTC. Its translation is CASSPGQGTGDIQYF.

This chain joins TRBV7-2 and TRBJ2-5; tentative D call: TRBD2 (6 bases). Germline V lookup: CDR1 SGHTA, CDR2 FQGNSA. Trimming cost V 5 bases and J 2 bases, with 12 bases left between them. CDR3 length: 14 amino acids. The DNA for the CDR3 is TGTGCCAGCAGCGCGCGGGACTGGCAAGAGACCCAGTACTTC. Translating it yields CASSARDWQETQYF.

The V and J genes are TRBV2 and TRBJ2-7; TRBD1 aligns across 7 bases. Trimming removed 6 bases from V and 0 bases from J; junction bases left unmatched: 5. The CDR3 runs 14 residues. Germline CDR1 SNHLY, CDR2 FYNNEI. The CDR3 coding sequence is TGTGCCAGCAGGATGACAGGGAGCTCCTACGAGCAGTACTTC. Translated, it gives CASRMTGSSYEQYF.

The chain employs TRBV9 and TRBJ2-3, with D tentatively TRBD1 or TRBD2 (6 bases each). Trimming pared 6 bases from V and 2 bases from J, leaving 13 bases between. Germline CDR1 is SGDLS and CDR2 is YYNGEE. The CDR3 spans 14 residues. The CDR3 is CASNSGDNTDTQYF. The CDR3, as DNA: TGTGCCAGCAATTCGGGGGACAACACAGATACGCAGTATTTT.

The sample holds a few counts of this clone. In DNA form, the CDR3 reads TGTGCCAGCAGCTCACACGGAAGCGGCAATGAGCAGTTCTTC. Amino acid sequence: CASSSHGSGNEQFF. The chain carries TRBV7-2 and TRBJ2-1; possible D gene TRBD2, 5 bases. Germline CDR1 reads SGHTA; CDR2 reads FQGNSA. Between the trimmed V and J ends, which lost 4 bases and 6 bases, there was a span of 13 bases. CDR3 size: 14 residues.

The J gene is TRBJ2-2, the V gene TRBV7-9; D possibly uses TRBD1 or TRBD2 (5 bases each). Germline CDR1 SEHNR, CDR2 FQNEAQ (reference sequence). The CDR3 runs 16 residues. V lost 7 bases and J lost 2, with 17 bases in between. CDR3: CASIRPGRRNTGELFF. The DNA for the CDR3 is TGTGCCAGCATTAGACCGGGACGGAGAAACACCGGGGAGCTGTTTTTT.

CDR3 nucleotide sequence: TGTGCCAGCAGTCAAGAGGAGGGGTACTATAATTCACCCCTCCACTTT. It encodes CASSQEEGYYNSPLHF. J is TRBJ1-6 and V is TRBV7-2; a weak D match, TRBD1 (5 bases). From germline, CDR1 is SGHTA and CDR2 FQGNSA. The CDR3 contains 16 residues. Trimming removed 6 bases from V and 3 bases from J, with 15 bases in between.

V and J are TRBV7-2 and TRBJ2-5, with unresolved D. Trimming took off 0 bases at V and 5 bases at J, with 10 bases between the two ends. The germline CDR1 and CDR2 sequences are SGHTA and FQGNSA. The CDR3 is 14 residues long. The CDR3, as DNA: TGTGCCAGCAGCTTAGCGACGGGTCAGGAGACCCAGTACTTC. Residues: CASSLATGQETQYF.

As for this clone: At one of its ends the junction is not consistent with the germline gene, which may arise from a read error. V usage is TRBV5-3 and J usage is TRBJ2-1, with D possibly TRBD1 on 5 matching bases. TRBV5-3 is an open reading frame whose function is uncertain. This CDR3 has 13 residues. The CDR3 bases are TGTGCCAGCAGCTCTAGACAGCTCAATGAGCAGTTCTTC. Amino acids: CASSSRQLNEQFF.

The rearrangement links TRBV7-2 to TRBJ2-1; 7 bases are a match to TRBD2. After removal of 0 bases from V and 6 bases from J, the junction contained 5 bases not matched to a gene. Per germline, CDR1 SGHTA and CDR2 FQGNSA. The CDR3 consists of 15 residues. The CDR3 nucleotides read TGTGCCAGCAGCTTAGCAAGCGGGGTCGCCAATGAGCAGTTCTTC. It yields the protein CASSLASGVANEQFF. Complete variable domain (other parts from reference TRBV7-2 and TRBJ2-1): GAGVSQSPSNKVTEKGKDVELRCDPISGHTALYWYRQSLGQGLEFLIYFQGNSAPDKSGLPSDRFSAERTGGSVSTLTIQRTQQEDSAVYLCASSLASGVANEQFFGPGTRLTVL.

V gene TRBV5-4 combines with J gene TRBJ2-1; 7 positions match TRBD1. Germline values: CDR1 SGHNT, CDR2 YYREEE (reference sequence). V lost 4 bases, J lost 4 bases, and 11 bases stayed unmatched. The CDR3 loop spans 16 amino acids. CDR3 nucleotide sequence: TGTGCCAGCAGCCTGGAGACAGGGATTTCGTACAATGAGCAGTTCTTC. Encoded protein: CASSLETGISYNEQFF.

The chain employs TRBV5-8 and TRBJ2-2; either TRBD1 or TRBD2 may fit D (5 bases each). There are 15 residues in the CDR3. Looked up from germline, CDR1 is SGHTS and CDR2 is YDEGEE. Trimming stripped 1 base from V and 5 bases from J, with 12 bases between. The CDR3 DNA sequence: TGTGCCAGCAGCTTGCAACGGGGCTATACCGGGGAGCTGTTTTTT. Translation gives CASSLQRGYTGELFF.